This T cell receptor (beta chain) was sequenced during a study of blood T cell repertoires in COVID-19. Study-wide background: Samples of COVID-19 (acute and convalescent) were obtained from the United States, Italy and Spain.

The CDR3 runs to 13 residues. Germline CDR1 reads MNHNY; CDR2 reads SVGAGI (reference sequence). The authors' processing: Reference gene primer amplification gave estimated nucleated cell counts. Measured with immunoSEQ multiplex PCR; TCRdb has only the in-frame clones, and not every one. V, J and clone size derive from that table, while D and trimming were established from the DNA sequence. The profile shows some 260,000 clones, almost 90% of them singletons. The clonotype comes from an elderly man with acute or convalescent COVID-19. Input material: peripheral blood. The chain couples TRBV6-6 to TRBJ1-2; D call uncertain. For the CDR3, the DNA is TGTGCTTCGCTCACTTATCGGAACTATGGCTACACCTTC. Residues: CASLTYRNYGYTF.